This record concerns one T cell receptor beta chain sequence. This sample was taken from a study of Graves' ophthalmopathy and Graves' hyperthyroidism. Scientists amplified the TCR beta CDR3 regions from RNA transcripts. An initial RT-PCR round employing HTBI primers preceded a second-round multiplex PCR. TCRdb re-called the multiplex PCR reads through MiXCR, storing one row per CDR3 protein. Among about 700,000 distinct CDR3 sequences listed, 40% were seen once. Deletions cut 6 bases from V and 4 bases from J, with 18 bases between. The CDR3 consists of 16 residues. CDR1 MGHDK and CDR2 SYGVNS come from the germline V gene.

This chain joins TRBV25-1 and TRBJ2-2, with D perhaps TRBD1 (5 bases). This clonotype was sampled from an adult man with Graves' ophthalmopathy. The sequenced sample was peripheral blood. The CDR3 sequence is CASSQIQGPSTGELFF. The CDR3 bases are TGTGCCAGCAGCCAGATCCAGGGTCCTAGCACCGGGGAGCTGTTTTTT.